These 27 T cell receptor beta chains came from one sample sequenced in a study of graft-versus-host responses after intestinal transplantation (dated by TCRdb to the early 2020s). The antigens these receptors bind are not known. This sample's time point label indicates: cells obtained before transplantation from donor or recipient. The library relied on the immunoSEQ multiplex PCR assay. TCRdb obtained this table from immuneACCESS and retained in-frame rearrangements with V and J assigned. These tables miss some clones; where compared with another copy, unresolved V genes account for less than half of the shortfall, and the remainder is unexplained. The sample table holds approximately 60,000 clones, of which approximately 90% were seen once. The ten most abundant clones make up about 1.5% of the sample. This specimen consisted of unstimulated CD8+ T cells sorted from spleen or lymph node cells, obtained before transplant. The receptors come from a human donor who was the organ donor for an intestinal transplant.

The chain carries TRBV14 and TRBJ1-6, with D unresolved. Germline values: CDR1 SGHDN, CDR2 FVKESK. This CDR3 is 12 amino acids long. Between the trimmed V and J ends, which lost 10 bases and 5 bases, there was a span of 9 bases. This CDR3 is CATPEDNSPLHF. CDR3 sequence (DNA): TGTGCCACCCCGGAGGATAATTCACCCCTCCACTTT.

The chain has TRBV4-3 and TRBJ2-7, with D possibly matching TRBD1 (6 bases). With 5 bases removed from V and 1 base from J, the gap between germline ends came to 12 bases. The CDR3 is made up of 14 amino acids. CDR1 and CDR2 (germline): LGHNA, YSLEER. CDR3 nucleotides: TGCGCCAGCAGCTCAGGGGCCCTATCCTACGAGCAGTACTTC. This codes for CASSSGALSYEQYF.

This clone appeared a few times. The CDR3 here is CASSGYWDSSYEQYF. DNA for the CDR3: TGTGCCAGCAGTGGATACTGGGACAGCTCCTACGAGCAGTACTTC. The J gene is TRBJ2-7, the V gene TRBV25-1; TRBD1 matches 7 bases. The CDR3 covers 15 residues. The germline gives CDR1 MGHDK, CDR2 SYGVNS. Germline trimming cut 4 bases from V and 0 bases from J; bases unmatched to any gene: 6.

The rearrangement joins TRBV5-8 to TRBJ2-7; 7 nucleotides line up with TRBD1. The J segment lost 0 bases and the V segment lost 0 bases, leaving 9 bases of the junction unmatched. CDR1 and CDR2 (germline): SGHTS, YDEGEE. This CDR3 has 17 residues. CDR3 loop: CASSLVYSGGRSYEQYF. CDR3 DNA: TGTGCCAGCAGCTTGGTTTATTCAGGGGGTCGCTCCTACGAGCAGTACTTC.

The chain uses TRBV7-2 and TRBJ2-7; 10 bases match TRBD2. Trimming removed 5 bases from V and 6 bases from J; junction bases left unmatched: 16. CDR1 and CDR2 (germline): SGHTA, FQGNSA. The length of the CDR3 is 17 residues. This chain's CDR3 is CASSPDHKLAGPPEQYF. The CDR3 DNA is TGTGCCAGCAGCCCCGATCACAAACTAGCGGGACCGCCCGAGCAGTACTTC.

V usage is TRBV6-5 and J usage is TRBJ1-1; 10 bases are a match to TRBD1. The CDR3 contains 15 residues. J lost 3 bases, V lost 2 bases, and 3 bases had no gene match. Per germline, CDR1 MNHEY and CDR2 SVGAGI. The CDR3 is CASSYGTGDYTEAFF. The CDR3 nucleotides read TGTGCCAGCAGTTACGGGACAGGGGATTACACTGAAGCTTTCTTT.

This chain links TRBV4-3 with TRBJ2-7, with a weak D call TRBD2 (6 bases). V dropped 1 base and J dropped 6 bases, with 16 bases sitting between them. The CDR3 spans 15 residues. Germline CDR1 and CDR2: LGHNA and YSLEER. The CDR3, as DNA: TGCGCCAGCAGCCAAGGGTTTGGAGGGCCACTCGAGCAGTACTTC. It is translated as CASSQGFGGPLEQYF.

CDR3: CASSQGRRTEAFF. CDR3 nucleotides: TGTGCCAGTAGCCAGGGGAGACGGACTGAAGCTTTCTTT. The J gene is TRBJ1-1, the V gene TRBV19, with a tentative D call TRBD1 (6 bases). The ends were cut back, 6 bases at V and 5 bases at J, with 13 bases in the middle. The CDR3 covers 13 residues. Germline values: CDR1 LNHDA, CDR2 SQIVND (reference sequence).

The chain combines TRBV28 with TRBJ2-7, with D tentatively TRBD2 (6 bases). Germline V gives CDR1 MDHEN, CDR2 SYDVKM. V was clipped by 2 bases and J by 7 bases, with 21 bases between them. The length of the CDR3 is 16 residues. The CDR3 DNA is TGTGCCAGCAGTTTAGGGCGGGGTGAGTTGTGGAGGGAGCAGTACTTC. It specifies CASSLGRGELWREQYF.

This sequence joins TRBV4-1 and TRBJ2-1; D not resolved. Germline values: CDR1 MGHRA, CDR2 YSYEKL. This CDR3 region has 13 residues. Trimming removed 0 bases at V and 8 bases at J, with 8 bases between. The CDR3 region is CASSQDFSHEQFF. In nucleotides, the CDR3 is TGCGCCAGCAGCCAAGATTTTAGCCATGAGCAGTTCTTC.

This chain joins TRBV7-3 and TRBJ2-3, with D perhaps TRBD2 (6 bases). Germline V lookup: CDR1 SGHTA, CDR2 FQGTGA. The CDR3 sequence is 16 residues long. V lost 2 bases and J lost 5, with 17 bases in between. Here the CDR3 DNA reads TGTGCCAGCAGCTTAGGATTCATAGGGACTGGAGATACGCAGTATTTT. It translates to CASSLGFIGTGDTQYF. The full variable domain, completed using reference TRBV7-3 and TRBJ2-3, is GAGVSQTPSNKVTEKGKYVELRCDPISGHTALYWYRQSLGQGPEFLIYFQGTGAADDSGLPNDRFFAVRPEGSVSTLKIQRTERGDSAVYLCASSLGFIGTGDTQYFGPGTRLTVL.

CDR3: CASAQGGDGTDTQYF. The CDR3 nucleotides are TGCGCCAGCGCCCAAGGGGGGGACGGCACAGATACGCAGTATTTT. The J gene is TRBJ2-3, the V gene TRBV5-1; a weak D match, TRBD2 (7 bases). Trimming removed 7 bases from V and 1 base from J, with 16 bases in between. Germline lookup yields CDR1 SGHRS and CDR2 YFSETQ. CDR3 length: 15 residues.

V gene TRBV9 combines with J gene TRBJ2-6, with a tentative D call TRBD2 (6 bases). From germline, CDR1 is SGDLS and CDR2 YYNGEE. V lost 6 bases and J lost 3, with 19 bases in between. This CDR3 contains 17 residues. In DNA, the CDR3 is TGTGCCAGCACCCATAATCAACGGGGAGGTGGGGCCAACGTCCTGACTTTC. It codes for CASTHNQRGGGANVLTF.

The genes are TRBV9 and TRBJ2-1; tentative D call: TRBD2 (5 bases). The CDR3 length is 15 residues. The germline V gene encodes CDR1 SGDLS and CDR2 YYNGEE. Between the trimmed V and J ends, which lost 0 bases and 8 bases, there was a span of 15 bases. The CDR3 DNA is TGTGCCAGCAGCGTAGGTACTAGGACGATGGATGAGCAGTTCTTC. It yields the protein CASSVGTRTMDEQFF.

As DNA, the CDR3 is TGCGCCAGCAGTGAGGCAGGGGGCGTAGGGTATGGCTACACCTTC. Translating gives CASSEAGGVGYGYTF. The chain couples TRBV10-2 to TRBJ1-2; 8 nucleotides align to TRBD1. Trimming cost V 2 bases and J 5 bases; bases outside gene matches: 7. Germline CDR1 WSHSY, CDR2 SAAADI. The CDR3 runs to 15 residues.

V gene TRBV29-1 combines with J gene TRBJ2-7; a weak D match, TRBD1 (5 bases). Deletions cut 0 bases from V and 5 bases from J, with 8 bases between. The germline CDR1 and CDR2 sequences are SQVTM and ANQGSEA. The CDR3 consists of 12 residues. The chain's CDR3 is CSVEDRAHEQYF. The CDR3 nucleotides are TGCAGCGTTGAAGACAGGGCCCACGAGCAGTACTTC.

V usage is TRBV30 and J usage is TRBJ1-4; TRBD1 is a possible D gene (5 bases). Per the germline V gene, CDR1 is GTSNPN and CDR2 is SVGIG (reference sequence). Trimming removed 2 bases from V and 7 bases from J, with 11 bases in between. The CDR3 is made up of 13 amino acids. The CDR3 here is CAWSKEGREKLFF. For the CDR3, the DNA is TGTGCCTGGAGTAAGGAGGGGCGTGAAAAACTGTTTTTT.

The rearrangement uses TRBV6-4 and TRBJ2-1, with D uncertain. The CDR3 spans 14 residues. Trimming took off 8 bases at V and 3 bases at J, with 14 bases between the two ends. Germline V gives CDR1 MRHNA, CDR2 SNTAGT. Here the CDR3 DNA reads TGTGCCAGCCCCCGCGGCTACAACTACAATGAGCAGTTCTTC. Protein: CASPRGYNYNEQFF.

This chain links TRBV4-1 with TRBJ2-5; TRBD1 aligns across 10 bases. Trimming took 3 bases from V and 3 from J; bases not matched to a gene: 1. The CDR3 length is 14 residues. The germline gives CDR1 MGHRA, CDR2 YSYEKL. The CDR3 here is CASSQGQGKETQYF. The CDR3 nucleotides are TGCGCCAGCAGCCAGGGACAGGGGAAAGAGACCCAGTACTTC.

The chain combines TRBV11-2 with TRBJ2-7; 8 nucleotides match TRBD2. Trimming cost V 5 bases and J 2 bases; bases outside gene matches: 2. CDR1 is SGHAT and CDR2 is FQNNGV in the germline V gene. The CDR3 extends over 13 amino acids. CDR3: CASSPGLAYEQYF. The CDR3 nucleotides are TGTGCCAGCAGCCCGGGACTAGCCTACGAGCAGTACTTC.

The gene calls are TRBV29-1 and TRBJ2-6; 7 bases map to TRBD1. The CDR3 length is 16 residues. Germline CDR1 reads SQVTM; CDR2 reads ANQGSEA. Trimming took 5 bases from V and 4 from J; bases not matched to a gene: 11. The CDR3 spells CSVLDLTGTGANVLTF. CDR3 in DNA: TGCAGCGTTCTCGACCTGACAGGGACAGGGGCCAACGTCCTGACTTTC.

The chain carries TRBV15 and TRBJ2-5, with D possibly being TRBD1 (6 bases). Per germline, CDR1 LNHNV and CDR2 YYDKDF (reference sequence). The CDR3 runs 16 residues. Trimming took 3 bases from V and 3 from J, leaving 17 bases between them. CDR3: CATSSGRTETEETQYF. The DNA for the CDR3 is TGTGCCACCAGCAGCGGACGGACAGAAACAGAAGAGACCCAGTACTTC.

The chain employs TRBV14 and TRBJ2-7; tentative D call: TRBD1 (6 bases). V shed 4 bases and J shed 2 bases, with 21 bases lying between them. The CDR3 spans 17 residues. Germline CDR1 reads SGHDN; CDR2 reads FVKESK. For the CDR3, the DNA is TGTGCCAGCAGCCCAAGCGGAAGGTTGACAGGAACCTACGAGCAGTACTTC. Its translation is CASSPSGRLTGTYEQYF.

V is TRBV27 and J is TRBJ2-1; TRBD2 matches 8 bases. The CDR3 covers 12 residues. Per the germline V gene, CDR1 is MNHEY and CDR2 is SMNVEV (reference sequence). V shed 6 bases, J shed 7 bases, and the junction held 2 bases outside the gene matches. In DNA form, the CDR3 reads TGTGCCAGCAGCCCGGGGGGGAATGAGCAGTTCTTC. Amino acid sequence: CASSPGGNEQFF.

J is TRBJ2-1 and V is TRBV7-9; 8 nucleotides line up with TRBD2. Germline-derived CDR1 and CDR2 are SEHNR and FQNEAQ (reference sequence). The CDR3 runs to 16 residues. The V gene end was trimmed by 5 bases and the J gene end by 7 bases; junction bases not matched to a gene: 13. The CDR3 sequence: CASSQSGSWVSNEQFF. The DNA of the CDR3 is TGTGCCAGCAGCCAGAGCGGGAGTTGGGTCTCAAATGAGCAGTTCTTC.

The V call is TRBV19, the J call TRBJ2-1, with D possibly being TRBD2 (6 bases). Germline CDR1 is LNHDA and CDR2 is SQIVND (reference sequence). The CDR3 runs 15 residues. The germline V and J ends were trimmed by 3 bases and 4 bases, with 13 bases remaining between them. CDR3 region: CASSMGPSEYNEQFF. CDR3 DNA: TGTGCCAGTAGTATGGGCCCTAGCGAGTACAATGAGCAGTTCTTC. The full variable domain, its missing parts supplied by reference TRBV19 and TRBJ2-1, is DGGITQSPKYLFRKEGQNVTLSCEQNLNHDAMYWYRQDPGQGLRLIYYSQIVNDFQKGDIAEGYSVSREKKESFPLTVTSAQKNPTAFYLCASSMGPSEYNEQFFGPGTRLTVL.

The chain uses TRBV2 and TRBJ2-7; TRBD2 agrees at 9 bases. Per germline, CDR1 SNHLY and CDR2 FYNNEI. CDR3 length: 14 amino acids. Losses at the gene ends were 2 bases for V and 5 bases for J; bases not matched to a gene: 4. The chain's CDR3 is CASSEPREGDEQYF. The DNA for the CDR3 is TGTGCCAGCAGTGAACCGCGGGAGGGGGACGAGCAGTACTTC.